The TCR beta chain described here comes from a study of T cells in women clearing cervical HPV infection. General study findings and limits: TRBV6-7 relative abundance averaged 0.11% in cases and around 0.17% in controls.

All donors had a single incident cervical HPV16 infection, not prevalent. A note on this clone: No antigen is known for it. The read terminates 3 residues ahead of where the CDR3 ends, so the germline J gene completes it.

V lost 7 bases to trimming and J lost 7 bases, with 26 bases between them. CDR3 length: 17 residues. Germline-derived CDR1 and CDR2 are LNHDA and SQIVND (reference sequence). Assay used: immunoSEQ multiplex PCR; TCRdb lists only in-frame clones, some missing. The sample totals about 20,000 clones. This sequence was found in a woman between 18 and 70 years old with a cervical HPV16 infection that either progressed to CIN3+ or cleared (not recorded which). Sequencing was done on a sample of blood buffy coat. This chain joins TRBV19 and TRBJ1-5; D remains unclear. CDR3 DNA, as far as it was read: TGTGCCAGTACTAAATCCGGTTCCTTAGCCTCAGACCAGCCC. Its translation is CASTKSGSLASDQP. The complete CDR3 reads CASTKSGSLASDQPQHF. Together with reference TRBV19 and TRBJ1-5, the CDR3 gives the full variable domain: DGGITQSPKYLFRKEGQNVTLSCEQNLNHDAMYWYRQDPGQGLRLIYYSQIVNDFQKGDIAEGYSVSREKKESFPLTVTSAQKNPTAFYLCASTKSGSLASDQPQHFGDGTRLSIL.